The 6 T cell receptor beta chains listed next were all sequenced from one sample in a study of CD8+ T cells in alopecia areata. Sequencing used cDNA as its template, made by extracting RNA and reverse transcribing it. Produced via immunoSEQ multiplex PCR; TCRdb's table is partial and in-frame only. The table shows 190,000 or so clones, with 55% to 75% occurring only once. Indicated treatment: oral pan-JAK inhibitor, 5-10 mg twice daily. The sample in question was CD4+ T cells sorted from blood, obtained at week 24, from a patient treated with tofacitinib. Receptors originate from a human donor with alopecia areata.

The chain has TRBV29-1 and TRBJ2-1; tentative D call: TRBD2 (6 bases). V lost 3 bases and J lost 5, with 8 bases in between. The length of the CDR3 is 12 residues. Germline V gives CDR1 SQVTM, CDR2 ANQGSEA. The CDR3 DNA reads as TGCAGCGTTGAGATAGCGGACAATGAGCAGTTCTTC. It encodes CSVEIADNEQFF.

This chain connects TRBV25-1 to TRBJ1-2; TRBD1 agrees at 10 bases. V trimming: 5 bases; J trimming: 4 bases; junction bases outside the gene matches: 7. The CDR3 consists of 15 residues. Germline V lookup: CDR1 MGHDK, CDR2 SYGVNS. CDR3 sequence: CASSKGTGVSYGYTF. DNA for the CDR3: TGTGCCAGCAGTAAAGGGACAGGGGTTAGCTATGGCTACACCTTC.

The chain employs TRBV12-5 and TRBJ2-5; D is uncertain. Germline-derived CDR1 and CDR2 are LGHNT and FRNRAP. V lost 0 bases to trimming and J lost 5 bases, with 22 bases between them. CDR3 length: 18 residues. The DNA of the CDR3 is TGTGCTAGTGGTTTGGTATCTAGTCAGCACCACGTTGGGGAGACCCAGTACTTC. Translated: CASGLVSSQHHVGETQYF.

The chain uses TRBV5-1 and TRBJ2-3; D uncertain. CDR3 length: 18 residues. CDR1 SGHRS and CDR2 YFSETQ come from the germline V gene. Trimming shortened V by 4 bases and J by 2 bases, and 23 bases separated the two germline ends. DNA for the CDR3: TGCGCCAGCAGCAAACGACCGCGTCACCCCGATGCCACAGATACGCAGTATTTT. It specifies CASSKRPRHPDATDTQYF.

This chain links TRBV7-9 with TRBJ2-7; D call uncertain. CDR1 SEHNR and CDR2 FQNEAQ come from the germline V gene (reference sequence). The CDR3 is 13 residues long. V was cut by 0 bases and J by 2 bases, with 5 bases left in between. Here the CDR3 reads CASSLARTYEQYF. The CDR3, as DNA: TGTGCCAGCAGCTTAGCGCGAACCTACGAGCAGTACTTC.

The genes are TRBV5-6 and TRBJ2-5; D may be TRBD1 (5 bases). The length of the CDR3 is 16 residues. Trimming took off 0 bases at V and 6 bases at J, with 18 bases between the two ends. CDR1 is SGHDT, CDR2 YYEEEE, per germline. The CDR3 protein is CASSLAHVQGVQTQYF. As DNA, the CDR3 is TGTGCCAGCAGCTTGGCCCATGTGCAGGGCGTGCAGACCCAGTACTTC. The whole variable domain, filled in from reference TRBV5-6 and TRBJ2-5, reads DAGVTQSPTHLIKTRGQQVTLRCSPKSGHDTVSWYQQALGQGPQFIFQYYEEEERQRGNFPDRFSGHQFPNYSSELNVNALLLGDSALYLCASSLAHVQGVQTQYFGPGTRLLVL.